The T cell receptor beta chain described here comes from a study of blood T cell repertoires in COVID-19. Overall study: Some COVID-19 samples were acute and others convalescent; all came from the United States, Italy and Spain.

The protocol was immunoSEQ multiplex PCR, while the TCRdb copy is restricted to in-frame clones and leaves out a portion. Here the sample spans about 98,000 clones, more than 65% being singletons. The CDR3 runs 15 residues. The V and J ends lost 2 bases and 1 base, in that order; junction bases with no gene match: 2. In germline, CDR1 is SGHTS, CDR2 YDEGEE. The table lists this clone with a few counts. The chain employs TRBV5-8 and TRBJ2-2, with 7 bases fitting TRBD2. The sequenced sample consisted of peripheral blood. The clonotype was recovered from a woman older than 75 with acute or convalescent COVID-19. CDR3: CASSFGTKNTGELFF. The CDR3 bases are TGTGCCAGCAGCTTTGGGACTAAGAACACCGGGGAGCTGTTTTTT.